One sample yielded the 28 T cell receptor beta chains listed below, sequenced in a study of cytomegalovirus exposure and HLA in healthy donors. The study ran its PCR with 60 Vbeta and 13 Jbeta primers. Method: immunoSEQ multiplex PCR; TCRdb's copy keeps in-frame clones and lacks some. The sample holds approximately 170,000 clones; about 65% are singletons and the top ten take around 4.3%. Sample: PBMCs. The receptors shown here come from a young woman in good health and CMV-seropositive.

This clone has more than one count but fewer than ten. The rearrangement joins TRBV7-3 to TRBJ2-1; D is perhaps TRBD2 (6 bases). This CDR3 comprises 13 residues. Per germline, CDR1 SGHTA and CDR2 FQGTGA. V shed 6 bases and J shed 3 bases, with 9 bases lying between them. The CDR3: CASRSDYYNEQFF. Here the CDR3 DNA reads TGTGCCAGCAGGTCGGACTACTACAATGAGCAGTTCTTC. Together with reference TRBV7-3 and TRBJ2-1, the CDR3 gives the full variable domain: GAGVSQTPSNKVTEKGKYVELRCDPISGHTALYWYRQSLGQGPEFLIYFQGTGAADDSGLPNDRFFAVRPEGSVSTLKIQRTERGDSAVYLCASRSDYYNEQFFGPGTRLTVL.

This clone was seen only once. The chain employs TRBV28 and TRBJ1-1; TRBD1 matches 7 bases. Germline CDR1 reads MDHEN; CDR2 reads SYDVKM. Losses at the gene ends were 2 bases for V and 0 bases for J; bases not matched to a gene: 12. This CDR3 contains 18 residues. CDR3 nucleotide sequence: TGTGCCAGCAGTTTACAAGGGGGCGCGGGTGAAATGAACACTGAAGCTTTCTTT. Translated, it gives CASSLQGGAGEMNTEAFF.

The gene calls are TRBV27 and TRBJ1-5; 10 positions match TRBD1. Per germline, CDR1 MNHEY and CDR2 SMNVEV (reference sequence). This CDR3 has 16 residues. The trim removed 6 bases at V and 1 base at J, leaving 6 bases unmatched. DNA for the CDR3: TGTGCCAGCAGGGGACAGGGGTTGTTAAGCAATCAGCCCCAGCATTTT. It codes for CASRGQGLLSNQPQHF.

This chain uses TRBV14 with TRBJ2-2; 9 nucleotides agree with TRBD2. In germline, CDR1 is SGHDN, CDR2 FVKESK. There are 20 residues in the CDR3. Germline trimming cut 1 base from V and 1 base from J; bases unmatched to any gene: 13. CDR3 sequence: CASSQAYGRLAGLNTGELFF. The DNA of the CDR3 is TGTGCCAGCAGCCAAGCTTACGGGCGCCTAGCGGGGTTGAACACCGGGGAGCTGTTTTTT.

This clone was recorded a few times. The chain has TRBV7-9 and TRBJ2-7, with TRBD2 matching 7 bases. The V segment lost 0 bases and the J segment 7 bases; nucleotides outside the gene matches: 9. The CDR3 runs to 15 residues. CDR1 SEHNR and CDR2 FQNEAQ come from the germline V gene (reference sequence). The CDR3 nucleotides read TGTGCCAGCAGCTTAGCACCGGGAGGAGCGGGAGAGCAGTACTTC. Protein: CASSLAPGGAGEQYF.

In regard to this clone: The junction differs from germline at one of its ends, possibly a read error. The chain is built from TRBV5-1 and TRBJ2-7; 8 nucleotides match TRBD1. The CDR3 runs to 13 residues. The germline V gene has CDR1 SGHRS and CDR2 YFSETQ. The CDR3 DNA reads TGCGCCAGCAGCTTTCAGGGGGCCTACGGGCAGTACTTC. Protein product: CASSFQGAYGQYF.

The CDR3 loop is CAWSVFVSYEQYF. The CDR3 DNA reads as TGTGCCTGGAGTGTATTTGTTAGCTACGAGCAGTACTTC. This rearrangement joins TRBV30 to TRBJ2-7; D is ambiguous. V was trimmed by 0 bases and J by 3 bases, leaving 9 bases between them. The CDR3 contains 13 residues. CDR1 is GTSNPN, CDR2 SVGIG, per germline (reference sequence).

This clone was detected a few times. The chain is built from TRBV27 and TRBJ2-5; D is perhaps TRBD2 (6 bases). In germline, CDR1 is MNHEY, CDR2 SMNVEV (reference sequence). The CDR3 extends over 14 amino acids. With 3 bases removed from V and 2 bases from J, the gap between germline ends came to 10 bases. This CDR3 is CASSLGRGQETQYF. CDR3 sequence (DNA): TGTGCCAGCAGTTTGGGACGGGGGCAAGAGACCCAGTACTTC.

The chain joins TRBV9 to TRBJ1-2; D gene unclear. Trimming pared 0 bases from V and 2 bases from J, leaving 5 bases between. Germline CDR1 is SGDLS and CDR2 is YYNGEE. The length of the CDR3 is 13 residues. CDR3 DNA sequence: TGTGCCAGCAGCGTAGCGGAGAACTATGGCTACACCTTC. Translation: CASSVAENYGYTF.

The J gene is TRBJ1-2, the V gene TRBV7-3; 9 positions agree with TRBD1. Per germline, CDR1 SGHTA and CDR2 FQGTGA. The V and J ends lost 5 bases and 7 bases, in that order; junction bases with no gene match: 11. The CDR3 covers 15 residues. CDR3 in amino acids: CASSTGTGSSSGYTF. CDR3 bases: TGTGCCAGCAGCACCGGGACAGGGAGTTCGAGTGGCTACACCTTC. The whole variable domain, remainder taken from reference TRBV7-3 and TRBJ1-2, is GAGVSQTPSNKVTEKGKYVELRCDPISGHTALYWYRQSLGQGPEFLIYFQGTGAADDSGLPNDRFFAVRPEGSVSTLKIQRTERGDSAVYLCASSTGTGSSSGYTFGSGTRLTVV.

The CDR3 loop is CASSLGRANEQFF. The CDR3 nucleotides are TGCGCCAGCAGCTTAGGCAGGGCGAATGAGCAGTTCTTC. The chain employs TRBV5-1 and TRBJ2-1; D is possibly TRBD1 (5 bases). The germline gives CDR1 SGHRS, CDR2 YFSETQ. CDR3 length: 13 amino acids. V lost 2 bases and J lost 7, with 10 bases in between.

As concerns this clone: The junction and the germline gene differ at one end; a read error may be behind it. The chain employs TRBV6-1 and TRBJ1-6; TRBD1 aligns across 9 bases. The germline V gene has CDR1 MNHNS and CDR2 SASEGT. The CDR3 extends over 13 amino acids. CDR3 bases: TGTGCCAGCAGTGAGGCTCGGGGGACAGGGAGAATCTTT. As protein: CASSEARGTGRIF.

The CDR3, as DNA: TGTGCCAGCAGCTTAACGGGTTACGAGCAGTACTTC. Amino acids: CASSLTGYEQYF. V usage is TRBV13 and J usage is TRBJ2-7; D uncertain. Trimming left V 2 bases short and J 4 bases short, with 6 bases between. The CDR3 totals 12 residues. Germline values: CDR1 PRHDT, CDR2 FYEKMQ (reference sequence).

CDR3 region: CASSSVQGADGYTF. The CDR3 DNA sequence: TGTGCCAGCAGCTCGGTACAGGGGGCTGATGGCTACACCTTC. The chain couples TRBV7-9 to TRBJ1-2; 9 nucleotides match TRBD1. With V trimmed by 4 bases and J by 6 bases, 6 bases remained unmatched. The germline V gene encodes CDR1 SEHNR and CDR2 FQNEAQ (reference sequence). There are 14 residues in the CDR3.

For the CDR3, the DNA is TGTGCCAGCAGCCCCGGGACATTCTATAGCAATCAGCCCCAGCATTTT. This translates into CASSPGTFYSNQPQHF. The chain combines TRBV7-9 with TRBJ1-5; TRBD1 might be the D (6 bases). This CDR3 comprises 16 residues. The germline V and J ends were trimmed by 5 bases and 0 bases, with 14 bases remaining between them. The V gene's germline CDR1 is SEHNR and CDR2 FQNEAQ (reference sequence).

This chain connects TRBV29-1 to TRBJ2-1; 9 positions match TRBD1. Germline lookup yields CDR1 SQVTM and CDR2 ANQGSEA. V shed 6 bases and J 0 bases; nucleotides not matched to a gene: 3. CDR3 length equals 14 residues. The CDR3 reads CSVGTGFSYNEQFF. Written as DNA, the CDR3 is TGCAGCGTCGGGACAGGGTTCTCCTACAATGAGCAGTTCTTC.

The chain uses TRBV14 and TRBJ2-1; D perhaps matches TRBD2 (5 bases). CDR1 is SGHDN, CDR2 FVKESK, per germline. The CDR3 has 19 residues. V lost 0 bases and J 3 bases, leaving 21 bases between the germline ends. For the CDR3, the DNA is TGTGCCAGCAGCCAAGAAACGGGATCCAGGTGGAGTCTCTACAATGAGCAGTTCTTC. It translates to CASSQETGSRWSLYNEQFF.

The chain couples TRBV7-8 to TRBJ2-7; possible D gene TRBD2, 6 bases. CDR1 is SGHVS, CDR2 FQNEAQ, per germline. V lost 5 bases, J lost 3 bases, and 17 bases lay in between. This CDR3 has 15 amino acids. The CDR3 nucleotides read TGTGCCAGCAGCGAGTGGGGACTGGGGAACTACGAGCAGTACTTC. This codes for CASSEWGLGNYEQYF.

This rearrangement joins TRBV5-1 to TRBJ2-5; 8 bases align to TRBD1. Germline V gene sequence: CDR1 SGHRS, CDR2 YFSETQ. Trimming removed 2 bases from V and 6 bases from J; junction bases left unmatched: 12. This CDR3 spans 16 amino acids. CDR3 in amino acids: CASSLKDRVVWKTQYF. In DNA, the CDR3 is TGCGCCAGCAGCTTAAAGGACAGGGTTGTGTGGAAGACCCAGTACTTC.

The rearrangement links TRBV7-3 to TRBJ2-1; 7 bases line up with TRBD1. The CDR3 runs to 15 residues. J gave up 13 bases and V 5 bases, and 17 bases lay outside the gene matches. Per germline, CDR1 SGHTA and CDR2 FQGTGA. Written as DNA, the CDR3 is TGTGCCAGCAGCATTAGCTCTCTCCCGGGACAGATACAGTTCTTC. Its protein product is CASSISSLPGQIQFF.

This clone was counted only a few times. V and J are TRBV5-4 and TRBJ2-7; weak D call: TRBD1 (6 bases). There are 15 residues in the CDR3. The V end lost 4 bases, the J end lost 3 bases, and 17 bases lay between the germline ends. Germline V gene lookup returns CDR1 SGHNT and CDR2 YYREEE (reference sequence). CDR3 residues: CASSLDRRSFYEQYF. CDR3 nucleotides: TGTGCCAGCAGCCTCGACAGGCGAAGTTTCTACGAGCAGTACTTC.

The chain couples TRBV23-1 to TRBJ2-1; 7 nucleotides line up with TRBD2. TRBV23-1 is an open reading frame, and its role is uncertain. The CDR3 length is 15 residues. The J segment lost 5 bases and the V segment lost 7 bases, leaving 11 bases of the junction unmatched. For the CDR3, the DNA is TGCGCCAGCACCCCAGGACTAGGGCCTAACAATGAGCAGTTCTTC. It is translated as CASTPGLGPNNEQFF.

This clone appeared a single time. J is TRBJ2-7 and V is TRBV10-2, with TRBD1 matching 7 bases. Germline V gene lookup returns CDR1 WSHSY and CDR2 SAAADI. The J segment lost 2 bases and the V segment lost 5 bases, leaving 9 bases of the junction unmatched. CDR3 size: 15 residues. The CDR3 sequence: CASSRHLGTAYEQYF. CDR3 in DNA: TGCGCCAGCAGTCGACACCTTGGGACAGCCTACGAGCAGTACTTC.

CDR3 nucleotides: TGCGCCAGCAGCTTGGTGGGAGGATTAGAAGCTTTCTTT. Encoded protein: CASSLVGGLEAFF. This rearrangement joins TRBV5-1 to TRBJ1-1, with D unresolved. CDR1 is SGHRS and CDR2 is YFSETQ in the germline V gene. The CDR3 spans 13 residues. Trimming pared 0 bases from V and 8 bases from J, leaving 11 bases between.

The CDR3 region is CAWRGQGREAFF. The CDR3 DNA sequence: TGTGCCTGGAGGGGACAGGGGCGTGAAGCTTTCTTT. The V gene is TRBV30, the J gene TRBJ1-1; 10 nucleotides agree with TRBD1. From germline, CDR1 is GTSNPN and CDR2 SVGIG (reference sequence). V dropped 3 bases and J dropped 7; count of bases not matched to a gene: 2. The CDR3 sequence is 12 residues long. The entire variable domain, with the rest obtained from reference TRBV30 and TRBJ1-1, is as follows: SQTIHQWPATLVQPVGSPLSLECTVEGTSNPNLYWYRQAAGRGLQLLFYSVGIGQISSEVPQNLSASRPQDRQFILSSKKLLLSDSGFYLCAWRGQGREAFFGQGTRLTVV.

The V call is TRBV10-3, the J call TRBJ2-7; 7 bases fit TRBD1. Germline V gene sequence: CDR1 ENHRY, CDR2 SYGVKD. V lost 5 bases and J lost 2; bases outside the gene matches: 6. This CDR3 comprises 14 residues. CDR3 sequence (DNA): TGTGCCATCAGTAGAAGGACAGGAACCTACGAGCAGTACTTC. Its translation is CAISRRTGTYEQYF.

CDR3 DNA: TGTGCCAGCTCGAGGGGGCCCGGGTACGAGCAGTACTTC. It specifies CASSRGPGYEQYF. This chain uses TRBV6-5 with TRBJ2-7; 7 nucleotides match TRBD1. CDR1 is MNHEY and CDR2 is SVGAGI in the germline V gene. This CDR3 spans 13 amino acids. V lost 8 bases, J lost 4 bases, and 8 bases stayed unmatched.

About this clone itself: One end of the junction fails to match germline, which may point to a read error. CDR3 sequence (DNA): TGTGCTAGCAGCTTAGAGCATACCCAAGAGACCCAGTACTTC. Protein sequence: CASSLEHTQETQYF. The chain has TRBV7-7 and TRBJ2-5; D call uncertain. The CDR3 spans 14 residues. Germline CDR1 and CDR2: SSHAT and FNYEAQ (reference sequence).